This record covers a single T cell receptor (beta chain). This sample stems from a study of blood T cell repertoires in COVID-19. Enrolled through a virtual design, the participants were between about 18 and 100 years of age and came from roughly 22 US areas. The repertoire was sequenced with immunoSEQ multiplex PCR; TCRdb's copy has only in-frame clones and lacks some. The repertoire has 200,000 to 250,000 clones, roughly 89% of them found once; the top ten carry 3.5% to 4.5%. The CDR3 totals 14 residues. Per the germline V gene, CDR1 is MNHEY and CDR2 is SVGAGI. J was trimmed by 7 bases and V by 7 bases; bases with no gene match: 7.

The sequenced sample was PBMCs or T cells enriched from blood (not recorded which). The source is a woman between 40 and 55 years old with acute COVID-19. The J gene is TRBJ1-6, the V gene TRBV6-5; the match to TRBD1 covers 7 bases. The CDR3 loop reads CASTTGERNSPLHF. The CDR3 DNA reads TGTGCCAGCACTACAGGGGAGCGGAATTCACCCCTCCACTTT.